The rows below give T cell receptor beta chains drawn from one sample of a study of T-cell memory formation after mild COVID-19. In TCRdb, the 5' RACE reads were re-called with MiXCR into one record per CDR3 protein. Found here are about 340,000 distinct CDR3 sequences, under 15% of them singletons; the top ten hold about 22%. Sequencing was carried out using PBMCs or a T cell subset sorted from them (not recorded which). These TCRs come from a man between 18 and 29 years old who had mild COVID-19 (a few samples of this study predate the infection). Cell type and time point are not known. CDR3s include the opening cysteine and the closing phenylalanine or tryptophan. D genes are given only for firm matches. A clone size is listed for some rows: how often the clone was seen (once, few, many), or a class if it is expanded.

TRBJ2-5 | few | TRBD1 | TRBV5-8 | CASSPGTGGETQYF | TGTGCCAGCAGCCCAGGGACAGGGGGAGAGACCCAGTACTTC
TRBJ1-1 | - | - | TRBV3-1 | CASSLGQVTEAFF | TGTGCCAGCAGCCTGGGCCAGGTCACTGAAGCTTTCTTT
TRBJ2-2 | few | - | TRBV7-7 | CASSTRDHTGELFF | TGTGCCAGCAGCACGAGGGACCACACCGGGGAGCTGTTTTTT
TRBJ1-1 | many | - | TRBV12-3/TRBV12-4 | CASSFVAGWEAEAFF | TGTGCCAGCAGTTTCGTGGCAGGGTGGGAGGCTGAAGCTTTCTTT
TRBJ2-5 | few | - | TRBV29-1 | CSARTGRQETQYF | TGCAGCGCCCGAACAGGGCGTCAAGAGACCCAGTACTTC
TRBJ1-6 | few | TRBD1 | TRBV7-9 | CASRPSGTANSPLHF | TGTGCCAGCAGACCAAGTGGGACAGCAAATTCACCCCTCCACTTT
TRBJ2-3 | - | - | TRBV29-1 | CSVEGVRGDTQYF | TGCAGCGTTGAGGGAGTAAGGGGAGATACGCAGTATTTT
TRBJ2-2 | few | - | TRBV7-2 | CASSLVSTGTGYGELFF | TGTGCCAGCAGCTTAGTCTCAACGGGCACGGGGTACGGGGAGCTGTTTTTT
TRBJ2-5 | - | - | TRBV5-1 | CASSYGQKETQYF | TGCGCCAGCAGTTACGGACAGAAAGAGACCCAGTACTTC
TRBJ1-1 | - | - | TRBV29-1 | CSVVQGGEAFF | TGCAGCGTTGTCCAGGGAGGTGAAGCTTTCTTT
TRBJ2-4 | - | - | TRBV2 | CASSEVAKNIQYF | TGTGCCAGCAGTGAAGTAGCCAAAAACATTCAGTACTTC
TRBJ1-2 | - | TRBD1 | TRBV7-6 | CASSLVGTGDYGYTF | TGTGCCAGCAGCTTAGTGGGGACAGGGGACTATGGCTACACCTTC
TRBJ1-4 | - | TRBD1 | TRBV14 | CASSPRTGLNEKLFF | TGTGCCAGCAGCCCTAGGACAGGGTTGAATGAAAAACTGTTTTTT
TRBJ2-3 | - | - | TRBV9 | CASSVSPDPDTQYF | TGTGCCAGCAGCGTATCCCCAGACCCAGATACGCAGTATTTT
TRBJ1-3 | few | TRBD1 | TRBV7-9 | CASSTRQGLTGNTIYF | TGTGCCAGCAGCACGCGACAGGGGCTTACTGGAAACACCATATATTTT
TRBJ1-1 | - | TRBD1 | TRBV5-6 | CASSRTPGGLGNTEAFF | TGTGCCAGCAGCCGAACTCCAGGGGGGCTGGGGAACACTGAAGCTTTCTTT
TRBJ2-6 | few | - | TRBV4-1 | CASSQHSGAGANVLTF | TGCGCCAGCAGTCAACATTCAGGGGCTGGGGCCAACGTCCTGACTTTC
TRBJ1-4 | - | - | TRBV4-2 | CASSQDGGTNEKLFF | TGTGCCAGCAGCCAAGATGGGGGAACTAATGAAAAACTGTTTTTT
TRBJ2-7 | few | - | TRBV15 | CATSRVGSSYEQYF | TGTGCCACCAGCAGGGTGGGGAGCTCCTACGAGCAGTACTTC
TRBJ2-7 | many | - | TRBV5-4 | CASSKSYEQYF | TGTGCCAGCAGCAAATCCTACGAGCAGTACTTC
TRBJ1-5 | few | - | TRBV18 | CASTRTEDQPQHF | TGTGCCAGCACCCGGACAGAAGATCAGCCCCAGCATTTT
TRBJ1-4 | few | - | TRBV24-1 | CATSDSNVGKLFF | TGTGCCACCAGTGACAGCAATGTTGGAAAACTGTTTTTT
TRBJ1-2 | - | - | TRBV12-3/TRBV12-4 | CASRREGANYGYTF | TGTGCCAGCAGGCGAGAGGGAGCTAACTATGGCTACACCTTC
TRBJ1-1 | - | TRBD1 | TRBV27 | CASSDRGLSEAFF | TGTGCCAGCAGTGACAGGGGGCTTTCTGAAGCTTTCTTT
TRBJ2-5 | - | - | TRBV24-1 | CATSDARGARETQYF | TGTGCCACCAGTGACGCCCGGGGGGCGCGTGAGACCCAGTACTTC
TRBJ2-5 | few | - | TRBV4-2 | CASSQDWGGTQYF | TGTGCCAGCAGCCAAGACTGGGGAGGGACCCAGTACTTC
TRBJ2-5 | - | - | TRBV7-9 | CASSFVGAQETQYF | TGTGCCAGCAGCTTCGTTGGGGCTCAGGAGACCCAGTACTTC
TRBJ1-2 | few | TRBD1 | TRBV25-1 | CASSEWTGAYGYTF | TGTGCCAGCAGTGAATGGACAGGAGCATATGGCTACACCTTC
TRBJ2-2 | few | TRBD1 | TRBV10-1 | CASSEGTGRRGTGELFF | TGCGCCAGCAGTGAGGGGACAGGGCGCCGGGGCACCGGGGAGCTGTTTTTT
TRBJ2-5 | few | TRBD2 | TRBV5-6 | CASSFGLAGGDQTTQYF | TGTGCCAGCAGCTTTGGACTAGCGGGGGGGGACCAGACGACCCAGTACTTC
TRBJ1-1 | - | - | TRBV6-5 | CASSSTKFQAFF | TGTGCCAGCAGTTCTACGAAGTTCCAAGCTTTCTTT
TRBJ1-5 | - | - | TRBV7-2 | CASSFLDNQPQHF | TGTGCCAGCAGCTTCTTGGACAATCAGCCCCAGCATTTT
TRBJ2-1 | - | - | TRBV4-3 | CASSPRLGDEQFF | TGCGCCAGCAGCCCCCGCCTAGGGGATGAGCAGTTCTTC
TRBJ2-3 | many | TRBD2 | TRBV5-1 | CASSSGLAGFTDTQYF | TGCGCCAGCAGCTCTGGACTAGCGGGGTTCACAGATACGCAGTATTTT
TRBJ2-3 | few | - | TRBV10-1 | CASSDGGAIDTQYF | TGCGCCAGCAGTGATGGGGGGGCTATAGATACGCAGTATTTT
TRBJ2-7 | - | TRBD1 | TRBV27 | CASSPGLGGTGGYEQYF | TGTGCCAGCAGTCCAGGATTGGGAGGGACAGGGGGCTACGAGCAGTACTTC
TRBJ1-6 | - | - | TRBV6-6 | CASRYDRNSPLHF | TGTGCCAGCAGATACGACAGGAATTCACCCCTCCACTTT
TRBJ1-1 | - | - | TRBV20-1 | CSASLAGRNTEAFF | TGCAGTGCTAGCTTGGCAGGGAGGAACACTGAAGCTTTCTTT
TRBJ2-5 | many | - | TRBV4-1 | CASSQVAGVETQYF | TGCGCCAGCAGCCAAGTCGCAGGGGTGGAGACCCAGTACTTC
TRBJ2-6 | few | - | TRBV2 | CASTSEGAGANVLTF | TGTGCCAGCACTTCCGAGGGGGCTGGGGCCAACGTCCTGACTTTC
TRBJ1-5 | - | - | TRBV5-4 | CASSLGGSGPQHF | TGTGCCAGCAGCTTGGGCGGGAGCGGGCCCCAGCATTTT
TRBJ2-5 | few | - | TRBV15 | CATSREDRKETQYF | TGTGCCACCAGCAGAGAGGACAGAAAAGAGACCCAGTACTTC
TRBJ2-1 | many | TRBD2 | TRBV20-1 | CSARDYELAGAPSEQFF | TGCAGTGCTAGAGATTATGAACTAGCGGGGGCCCCGTCTGAGCAGTTCTTC
TRBJ2-5 | few | - | TRBV5-1 | CASSPRQGLLRETQYF | TGCGCCAGCAGCCCGAGGCAGGGTCTGCTTCGAGAGACCCAGTACTTC
TRBJ2-3 | - | - | TRBV12-3/TRBV12-4 | CASSFGPAPGQDTQYF | TGTGCCAGCAGTTTCGGACCGGCCCCCGGCCAAGATACGCAGTATTTT
TRBJ1-6 | few | TRBD1 | TRBV20-1 | CSALDRVYSPLHF | TGCAGTGCCTTGGACAGGGTTTACTCACCCCTCCACTTT
TRBJ1-5 | - | TRBD1 | TRBV24-1 | CATRGTGDYQPQHF | TGTGCCACCAGGGGGACAGGGGATTATCAGCCCCAGCATTTT
TRBJ2-5 | - | TRBD1 | TRBV12-3/TRBV12-4 | CASSLQTGGKTQYF | TGTGCCAGCAGTTTACAAACAGGGGGAAAGACCCAGTACTTC
TRBJ2-5 | - | TRBD2 | TRBV6-6 | CASRPTSGGLQETQYF | TGTGCCAGCAGGCCCACTAGCGGGGGGCTCCAAGAGACCCAGTACTTC
TRBJ1-1 | few | - | TRBV12-3/TRBV12-4 | CASSLVFITEAFF | TGTGCCAGCAGTTTAGTGTTCATCACTGAAGCTTTCTTT
TRBJ1-5 | - | - | TRBV3-1 | CASSQVLTQPQHF | TGTGCCAGCAGCCAAGTGTTAACCCAGCCCCAGCATTTT
TRBJ2-3 | - | - | TRBV28 | CASSFRQLPDTQYF | TGTGCCAGCAGTTTTAGACAGTTGCCAGATACGCAGTATTTT
TRBJ2-6 | few | - | TRBV12-3/TRBV12-4 | CASSPDSFYSSGANVLTF | TGTGCCAGCAGCCCGGACAGTTTTTATAGCTCTGGGGCCAACGTCCTGACTTTC
TRBJ2-7 | many | TRBD1 | TRBV7-6 | CASSSGTGSGYEQYF | TGTGCCAGCAGCTCAGGGACAGGTTCAGGTTACGAGCAGTACTTC
TRBJ1-3 | few | - | TRBV18 | CASSPNPGNTIYF | TGTGCCAGCTCACCGAACCCGGGAAACACCATATATTTT
TRBJ1-2 | - | - | TRBV5-1 | CASRRRGANYGYTF | TGCGCCAGCAGACGGCGGGGGGCTAACTATGGCTACACCTTC
TRBJ2-7 | few | - | TRBV25-1 | CASRYIYEQYF | TGTGCCAGCAGATATATCTACGAGCAGTACTTC
TRBJ2-1 | few | - | TRBV7-9 | CASSRDLLPYNEQFF | TGTGCCAGCAGCCGGGACTTGCTCCCCTACAATGAGCAGTTCTTC
TRBJ2-3 | few | TRBD2 | TRBV20-1 | CSASGLAGGTDTQYF | TGCAGTGCTAGTGGCCTAGCGGGGGGCACAGATACGCAGTATTTT
TRBJ2-3 | - | - | TRBV7-6 | CASSVTGTKDTQYF | TGTGCCAGCAGCGTGACCGGGACCAAAGATACGCAGTATTTT